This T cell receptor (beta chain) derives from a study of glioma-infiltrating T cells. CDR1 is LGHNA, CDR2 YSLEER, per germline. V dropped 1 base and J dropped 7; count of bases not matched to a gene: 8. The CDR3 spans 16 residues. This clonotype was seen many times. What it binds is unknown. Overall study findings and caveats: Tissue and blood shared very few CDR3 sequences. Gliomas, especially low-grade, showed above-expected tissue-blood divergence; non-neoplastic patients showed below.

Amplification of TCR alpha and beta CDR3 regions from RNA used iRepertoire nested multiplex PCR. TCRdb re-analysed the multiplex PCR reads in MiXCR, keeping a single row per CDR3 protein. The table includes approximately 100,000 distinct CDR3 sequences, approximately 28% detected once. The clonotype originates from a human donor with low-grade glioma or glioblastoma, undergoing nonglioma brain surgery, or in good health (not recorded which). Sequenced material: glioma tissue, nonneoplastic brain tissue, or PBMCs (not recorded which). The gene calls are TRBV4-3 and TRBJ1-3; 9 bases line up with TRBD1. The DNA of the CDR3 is TGCGCCAGCAGCCAAGGGACCGGGACAGGGATGAACACCATATATTTT. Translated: CASSQGTGTGMNTIYF.